The source of this T cell receptor beta chain is a study of PD-1 blockade in classical Hodgkin lymphoma. Study-wide points: TCR diversity in CD4+, not CD8+, cells rose significantly by C4D1. Similar baseline diversity was found in complete responders and newly diagnosed patients.

The CDR3 covers 13 residues. With 2 bases removed from V and 3 bases from J, the gap between germline ends came to 8 bases. Germline V gene data show CDR1 as MDHEN and CDR2 as SYDVKM. With respect to this clone: Antigen unknown.

Clones were read by immunoSEQ multiplex PCR, and TCRdb kept only the in-frame ones, dropping some. The sample lists 95,000 to 100,000 clones, approximately 90% occurring once. Each and every patient relapsed after autologous stem cell transplantation, and patients got differing brentuximab vedotin exposure. Patients reached a best response of complete response, partial response or progressive disease. The rearrangement links TRBV28 to TRBJ2-7; D call uncertain. The sample was peripheral blood mononuclear cells (PBMCs), taken before the second cycle of nivolumab. The source of this sequence is a human donor with classical Hodgkin lymphoma. The CDR3 protein is CASSLIGNYEQYF. CDR3 DNA: TGTGCCAGCAGTTTAATCGGCAACTACGAGCAGTACTTC. The whole variable domain, remainder taken from reference TRBV28 and TRBJ2-7, is DVKVTQSSRYLVKRTGEKVFLECVQDMDHENMFWYRQDPGLGLRLIYFSYDVKMKEKGDIPEGYSVSREKKERFSLILESASTNQTSMYLCASSLIGNYEQYFGPGTRLTVT.